These 2 T cell receptor beta chains were all obtained from the same sample, sequenced in a study of T cells in Graves' hyperthyroidism and ophthalmopathy. From RNA transcripts, TCR beta CDR3 regions were amplified. With the HTBI primer set, the TCR CDR3 went through a first round of RT-PCR. From the multiplex PCR reads, TCRdb called clonotypes with MiXCR, one entry per CDR3 protein. Of 450,000 to 650,000 distinct CDR3 sequences in the sample, around 21% are singletons; the top ten hold around 27%. Sequencing used blood. These TCRs come from a young man with Graves' hyperthyroidism.

Only a few counts were recorded for this clonotype. The CDR3 DNA reads as TGTGCCAGCAGGTCGCCGCGGGGAGCCAAAAACATTCAGTACTTC. The encoded protein is CASRSPRGAKNIQYF. This sequence joins TRBV11-2 and TRBJ2-4; perhaps TRBD2 as D (6 bases). The CDR3 covers 15 residues. Germline assignment: CDR1 SGHAT and CDR2 FQNNGV. Trimming cost V 6 bases and J 0 bases, with 12 bases left between them. Full variable domain (remainder filled in from reference TRBV11-2 and TRBJ2-4): EAGVAQSPRYKIIEKRQSVAFWCNPISGHATLYWYQQILGQGPKLLIQFQNNGVVDDSQLPKDRFSAERLKGVDSTLKIQPAKLEDSAVYLCASRSPRGAKNIQYFGAGTRLSVL.

The J gene is TRBJ1-1, the V gene TRBV6-1; 7 bases line up with TRBD1. The CDR3 extends over 13 amino acids. With 8 bases clipped from V and 5 bases from J, the junction kept 8 bases outside the gene matches. Germline loops: CDR1 MNHNS, CDR2 SASEGT. CDR3 nucleotide sequence: TGTGCCAGCCTTGGACAGGCGCGTACTGAAGCTTTCTTT. Translation gives CASLGQARTEAFF.